These 21 T cell receptor beta chains came from one sample sequenced in a study of human T cells and chemical hapten exposure. TCRdb passed the RACE reads through MiXCR, listing each CDR3 protein once. Of about 97,000 distinct CDR3 sequences in the sample, 25% to 35% were seen once. This sample's time point: patch test 3, about 24 weeks after DPC sensitization. Treatment specified: therapeutic diphenylcyclopropenone sensitization with weekly scalp DPC. Sequencing was performed on whole blood, taken in connection with sensitization to the hapten diphenylcyclopropenone (DPC). These receptors were collected from a man between 35 and 55 years old with alopecia areata. Some clones in this sample may be carry-over from other donors' samples.

This clonotype was seen more than once but under ten times. V and J are TRBV6-5 and TRBJ2-6, with 8 bases aligning to TRBD2. This CDR3 is built from 20 residues. The V and J ends lost 0 bases and 0 bases, in that order; junction bases with no gene match: 10. Germline loops: CDR1 MNHEY, CDR2 SVGAGI. DNA for the CDR3: TGTGCCAGCAGTTACTCCCTGACGGGACTAGTAACCTCTGGGGCCAACGTCCTGACTTTC. It translates to CASSYSLTGLVTSGANVLTF.

A few counts support this clonotype. V and J are TRBV29-1 and TRBJ1-4; D not resolved. The V end lost 0 bases, the J end lost 2 bases, and 4 bases lay between the germline ends. This CDR3 is 13 amino acids long. Germline CDR1 SQVTM, CDR2 ANQGSEA. As DNA, the CDR3 is TGCAGCGTTGAAGATGGGACTAATGAAAAACTGTTTTTT. Residues: CSVEDGTNEKLFF. Based on the CDR3 plus reference TRBV29-1 and TRBJ1-4, the full variable domain is SAVISQKPSRDICQRGTSLTIQCQVDSQVTMMFWYRQQPGQSLTLIATANQGSEATYESGFVIDKFPISRPNLTFSTLTVSNMSPEDSSIYLCSVEDGTNEKLFFGSGTQLSVL.

V usage is TRBV6-5 and J usage is TRBJ2-3, with TRBD2 matching 7 bases. V trimming: 2 bases; J trimming: 2 bases; junction bases outside the gene matches: 7. CDR1 MNHEY and CDR2 SVGAGI come from the germline V gene. The CDR3 runs 16 residues. The chain's CDR3 is CASSYGLAADTDTQYF. The CDR3 coding sequence is TGTGCCAGCAGTTACGGGCTAGCGGCGGACACAGATACGCAGTATTTT.

This chain links TRBV20-1 with TRBJ1-1; no clear D. Looked up from germline, CDR1 is DFQATT and CDR2 is SNEGSKA (reference sequence). V lost 0 bases to trimming and J lost 4 bases, with 15 bases between them. CDR3 size: 15 residues. The CDR3 coding sequence is TGCAGTGCTAGAGATATACGGGATATAGGCACTGAAGCTTTCTTT. Translated, it gives CSARDIRDIGTEAFF.

The rearrangement joins TRBV27 to TRBJ2-7, with TRBD2 identical over 10 bases. V dropped 5 bases and J dropped 3; count of bases not matched to a gene: 13. Germline V lookup: CDR1 MNHEY, CDR2 SMNVEV (reference sequence). The CDR3 spans 17 residues. The DNA of the CDR3 is TGTGCCAGCAGTCCCACCCCCCGACTAGCGGGCTTCTACGAGCAGTACTTC. Translating gives CASSPTPRLAGFYEQYF.

This clonotype was seen more than once but under ten times. The rearrangement uses TRBV20-1 and TRBJ2-1, with a possible D match to TRBD2 (6 bases). There are 14 residues in the CDR3. The V and J ends lost 6 bases and 5 bases respectively, with 17 bases between them. The germline CDR1 and CDR2 sequences are DFQATT and SNEGSKA (reference sequence). The CDR3 spells CSASASVGDNEQFF. CDR3 nucleotides: TGCAGTGCAAGTGCTAGCGTTGGGGACAATGAGCAGTTCTTC.

This clonotype was seen more than once but under ten times. V and J are TRBV20-1 and TRBJ1-1; tentatively, D is TRBD1 (5 bases). V dropped 3 bases and J dropped 6 bases, with 11 bases sitting between them. The CDR3 has 12 residues. Germline CDR1 is DFQATT and CDR2 is SNEGSKA (reference sequence). CDR3 protein: CSASQGSSEAFF. CDR3 coding DNA: TGCAGTGCTAGCCAGGGTTCGTCTGAAGCTTTCTTT.

V gene TRBV9 combines with J gene TRBJ1-5; TRBD1 agrees at 10 bases. The CDR3 runs 16 residues. Germline V gene sequence: CDR1 SGDLS, CDR2 YYNGEE. The trim removed 4 bases at V and 6 bases at J, leaving 10 bases unmatched. The CDR3 is CASSYRQGARGQPQHF. The CDR3 DNA reads as TGTGCCAGCAGCTATCGACAGGGGGCAAGGGGTCAGCCCCAGCATTTT.

The rearrangement joins TRBV6-5 to TRBJ2-2; TRBD1 agrees at 8 bases. This CDR3 spans 16 amino acids. Germline V gene sequence: CDR1 MNHEY, CDR2 SVGAGI. V was clipped by 0 bases and J by 5 bases; unmatched bases: 5. CDR3 in DNA: TGTGCCAGCAGTTACTCTAACAGGGGGAGTACCGGGGAGCTGTTTTTT. Translation: CASSYSNRGSTGELFF.

A few counts support this clonotype. The chain joins TRBV5-1 to TRBJ2-6; TRBD2 matches 7 bases. CDR3 length: 17 residues. Germline V gives CDR1 SGHRS, CDR2 YFSETQ. J gave up 3 bases and V 0 bases, and 6 bases lay outside the gene matches. CDR3 nucleotides: TGCGCCAGCAGCTTGGATGGGGGGGATGGTGGGGCCAACGTCCTGACTTTC. Translated, it gives CASSLDGGDGGANVLTF.

This clonotype was seen a handful of times. The rearrangement links TRBV6-1 to TRBJ2-1; D remains unclear. V was pared by 4 bases and J by 5 bases, with 15 bases between. This CDR3 spans 15 amino acids. Per germline, CDR1 MNHNS and CDR2 SASEGT. The CDR3 here is CASSVHRTSNNEQFF. The CDR3 coding sequence is TGTGCCAGCAGTGTTCATAGGACGTCAAACAATGAGCAGTTCTTC.

In its sample, this clonotype was seen a few times. The V gene is TRBV5-1, the J gene TRBJ2-7; D ambiguous. CDR3 length: 13 residues. V lost 7 bases, J lost 5 bases, and 16 bases lay in between. Germline CDR1 reads SGHRS; CDR2 reads YFSETQ. As DNA, the CDR3 is TGCGCCAGCGGGGTGGAGCCGAGAGACGAGCAGTACTTC. It codes for CASGVEPRDEQYF.

This chain connects TRBV7-8 to TRBJ2-7; D may be TRBD2 (6 bases). The CDR3 loop spans 15 amino acids. Germline assignment: CDR1 SGHVS and CDR2 FQNEAQ. Trimming pared 5 bases from V and 7 bases from J, leaving 21 bases between. CDR3 protein: CASSPWDLREGEQYF. The CDR3 DNA reads TGTGCCAGCAGCCCATGGGACTTACGAGAAGGGGAGCAGTACTTC.

The chain joins TRBV15 to TRBJ2-3; 7 bases agree with TRBD2. CDR3 length equals 15 residues. V was pared by 3 bases and J by 5 bases, with 8 bases of the junction left unmatched. Germline V gene lookup returns CDR1 LNHNV and CDR2 YYDKDF (reference sequence). This CDR3 is CATSRDGTGGDTQYF. In DNA form, the CDR3 reads TGTGCCACCAGCAGGGACGGTACGGGGGGAGATACGCAGTATTTT.

The chain recombines TRBV12-3 or TRBV12-4 with TRBJ1-5; 7 nucleotides match TRBD1. This CDR3 contains 13 residues. V was clipped by 4 bases and J by 9 bases; unmatched bases: 6. CDR3 loop: CASSSGQDLPQHF. CDR3 nucleotides: TGTGCCAGCAGTTCCGGACAGGATCTGCCCCAGCATTTT.

This clonotype was detected a few times. The V call is TRBV20-1, the J call TRBJ2-7; 7 bases are a match to TRBD2. Trimming at V came to 1 base and at J to 2 bases, leaving 11 bases not matched to a gene. CDR3 length: 16 residues. In germline, CDR1 is DFQATT, CDR2 SNEGSKA (reference sequence). For the CDR3, the DNA is TGCAGTGCTAGAGTCCCACAAGCGGGGAGGGCCTACGAGCAGTACTTC. It codes for CSARVPQAGRAYEQYF.

The J gene is TRBJ2-7, the V gene TRBV7-9; tentative D call: TRBD1 (6 bases). Deletions cut 2 bases from V and 2 bases from J, with 13 bases between. Germline CDR1 is SEHNR and CDR2 is FQNEAQ (reference sequence). The CDR3 is 15 residues long. Here the CDR3 DNA reads TGTGCCAGCAGCTTAAGCGAGACAGGAGCCTACGAGCAGTACTTC. This codes for CASSLSETGAYEQYF.

This rearrangement joins TRBV12-3 or TRBV12-4 to TRBJ2-3; D ambiguous. V lost 6 bases, J lost 6 bases, and 7 bases lay in between. CDR3 size: 11 residues. CDR3 in DNA: TGTGCCAGCAGCCCTCAGGATACGCAGTATTTT. It encodes CASSPQDTQYF.

This clonotype was seen more than once but under ten times. The chain joins TRBV7-2 to TRBJ1-4, with D possibly TRBD1 on 5 matching bases. This CDR3 contains 17 residues. Germline CDR1 reads SGHTA; CDR2 reads FQGNSA. Deletions cut 5 bases from V and 0 bases from J, with 16 bases between. CDR3 loop: CASSPSLRGATNEKLFF. In DNA form, the CDR3 reads TGTGCCAGCAGCCCTTCACTGCGAGGGGCAACTAATGAAAAACTGTTTTTT. Drawing the rest from reference TRBV7-2 and TRBJ1-4, the complete variable domain is GAGVSQSPSNKVTEKGKDVELRCDPISGHTALYWYRQSLGQGLEFLIYFQGNSAPDKSGLPSDRFSAERTGGSVSTLTIQRTQQEDSAVYLCASSPSLRGATNEKLFFGSGTQLSVL.

This clonotype was counted a few times. The chain is built from TRBV20-1 and TRBJ2-7; 7 nucleotides agree with TRBD2. The V gene's germline CDR1 is DFQATT and CDR2 SNEGSKA (reference sequence). CDR3 length equals 13 residues. J was trimmed by 0 bases and V by 4 bases; bases with no gene match: 3. CDR3 coding DNA: TGCAGTGCTAATCTAGCGGTCTCCTACGAGCAGTACTTC. Amino acid sequence: CSANLAVSYEQYF.

This clonotype was counted only a few times. The rearrangement links TRBV27 to TRBJ2-1; 12 bases agree with TRBD2. Trimming at V came to 4 bases and at J to 13 bases, leaving 14 bases not matched to a gene. The CDR3 is made up of 16 amino acids. Germline V gene sequence: CDR1 MNHEY, CDR2 SMNVEV (reference sequence). Here the CDR3 DNA reads TGTGCCAGCAGTTCACCGGGACTAGCGGGCTTTACCCTTCAGTTCTTC. Translated: CASSSPGLAGFTLQFF.